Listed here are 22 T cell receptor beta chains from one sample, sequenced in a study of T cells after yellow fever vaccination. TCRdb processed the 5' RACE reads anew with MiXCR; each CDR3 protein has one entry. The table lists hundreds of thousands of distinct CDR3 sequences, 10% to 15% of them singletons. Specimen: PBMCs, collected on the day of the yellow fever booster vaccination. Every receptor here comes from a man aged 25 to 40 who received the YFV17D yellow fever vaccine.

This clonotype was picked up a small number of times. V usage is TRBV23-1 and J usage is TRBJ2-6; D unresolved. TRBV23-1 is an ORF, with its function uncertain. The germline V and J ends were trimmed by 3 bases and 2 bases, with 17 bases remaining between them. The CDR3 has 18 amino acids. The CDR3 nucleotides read TGCGCCAGCAGTCACTACCCGTCCTCAGCCACTGGGGCCAACGTCCTGACTTTC. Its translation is CASSHYPSSATGANVLTF.

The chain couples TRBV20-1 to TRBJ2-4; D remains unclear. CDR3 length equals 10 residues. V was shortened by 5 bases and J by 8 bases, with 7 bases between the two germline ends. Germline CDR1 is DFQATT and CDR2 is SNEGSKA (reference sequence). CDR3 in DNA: TGCAGTGCTCCATGGGACATTCAGTACTTC. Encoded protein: CSAPWDIQYF.

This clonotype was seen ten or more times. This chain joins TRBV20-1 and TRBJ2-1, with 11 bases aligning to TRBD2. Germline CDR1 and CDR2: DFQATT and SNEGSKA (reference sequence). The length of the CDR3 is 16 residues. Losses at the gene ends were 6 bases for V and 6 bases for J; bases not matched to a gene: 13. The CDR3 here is CSAPKLAGESINEQFF. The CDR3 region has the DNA TGCAGTGCGCCCAAACTAGCGGGAGAGTCTATCAATGAGCAGTTCTTC.

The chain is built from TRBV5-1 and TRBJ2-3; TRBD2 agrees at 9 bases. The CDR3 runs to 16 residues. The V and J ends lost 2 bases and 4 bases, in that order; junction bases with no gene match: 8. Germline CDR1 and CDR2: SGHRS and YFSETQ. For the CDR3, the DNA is TGCGCCAGCAGCTTTGTGGGTAGCGGGAGCTCAGATACGCAGTATTTT. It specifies CASSFVGSGSSDTQYF.

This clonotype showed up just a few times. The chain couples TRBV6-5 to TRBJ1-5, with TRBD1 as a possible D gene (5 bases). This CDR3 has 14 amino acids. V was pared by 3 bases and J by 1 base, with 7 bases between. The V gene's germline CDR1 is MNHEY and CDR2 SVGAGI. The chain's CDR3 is CASSYDRSNQPQHF. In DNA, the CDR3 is TGTGCCAGCAGTTATGACAGAAGCAATCAGCCCCAGCATTTT.

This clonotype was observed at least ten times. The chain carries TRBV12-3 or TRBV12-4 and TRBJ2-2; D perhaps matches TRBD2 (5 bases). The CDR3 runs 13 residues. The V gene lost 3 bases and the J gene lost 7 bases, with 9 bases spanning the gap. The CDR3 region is CASSFFTSGELFF. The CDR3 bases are TGTGCCAGCAGTTTTTTTACTAGCGGGGAGCTGTTTTTT.

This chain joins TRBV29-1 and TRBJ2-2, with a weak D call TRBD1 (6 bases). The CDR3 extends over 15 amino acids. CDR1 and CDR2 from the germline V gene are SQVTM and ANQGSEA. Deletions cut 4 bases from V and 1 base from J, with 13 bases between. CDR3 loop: CSVVSQGLNTGELFF. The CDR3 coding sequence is TGCAGCGTTGTTTCTCAGGGGCTGAACACCGGGGAGCTGTTTTTT.

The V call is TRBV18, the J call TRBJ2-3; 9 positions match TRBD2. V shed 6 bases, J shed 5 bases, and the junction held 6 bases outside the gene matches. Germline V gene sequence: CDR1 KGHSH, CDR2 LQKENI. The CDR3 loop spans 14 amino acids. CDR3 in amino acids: CASSVQRGEDTQYF. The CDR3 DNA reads TGTGCCAGCTCCGTACAGCGGGGGGAAGATACGCAGTATTTT.

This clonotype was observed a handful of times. The CDR3 reads CASSSPQGAAYEQYF. The CDR3 bases are TGCGCCAGCAGCTCCCCACAGGGGGCCGCCTACGAGCAGTACTTC. The chain has TRBV5-1 and TRBJ2-7; 9 bases map to TRBD1. This CDR3 is built from 15 residues. Trimming took 3 bases from V and 2 from J; bases not matched to a gene: 6. Looked up from germline, CDR1 is SGHRS and CDR2 is YFSETQ.

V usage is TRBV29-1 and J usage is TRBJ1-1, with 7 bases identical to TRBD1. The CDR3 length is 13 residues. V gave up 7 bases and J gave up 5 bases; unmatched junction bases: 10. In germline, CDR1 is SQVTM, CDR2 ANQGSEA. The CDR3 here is CSGEGAAGTEAFF. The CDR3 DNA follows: TGCAGCGGGGAGGGGGCGGCTGGGACTGAAGCTTTCTTT.

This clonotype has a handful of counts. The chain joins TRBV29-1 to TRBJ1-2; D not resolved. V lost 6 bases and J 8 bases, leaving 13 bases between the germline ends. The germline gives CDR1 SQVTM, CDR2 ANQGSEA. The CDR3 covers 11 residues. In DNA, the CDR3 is TGCAGCGTGAGCTTCCGGGAAGGCTACACCTTC. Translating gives CSVSFREGYTF.

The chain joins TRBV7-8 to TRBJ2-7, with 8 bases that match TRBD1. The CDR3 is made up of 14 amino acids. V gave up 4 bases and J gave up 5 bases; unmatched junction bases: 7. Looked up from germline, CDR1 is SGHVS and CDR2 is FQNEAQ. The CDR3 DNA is TGTGCCAGCAGCTATCGGACAGGGATGAACGAGCAGTACTTC. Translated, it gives CASSYRTGMNEQYF.

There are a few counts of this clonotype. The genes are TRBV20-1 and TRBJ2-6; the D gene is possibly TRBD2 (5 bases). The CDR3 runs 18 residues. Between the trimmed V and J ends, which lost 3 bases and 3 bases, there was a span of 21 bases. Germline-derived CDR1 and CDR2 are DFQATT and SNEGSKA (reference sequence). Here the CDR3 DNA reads TGCAGTGCTAGGCTTCTGGACGGTCCGGGAAGTGGGGCCAACGTCCTGACTTTC. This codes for CSARLLDGPGSGANVLTF.

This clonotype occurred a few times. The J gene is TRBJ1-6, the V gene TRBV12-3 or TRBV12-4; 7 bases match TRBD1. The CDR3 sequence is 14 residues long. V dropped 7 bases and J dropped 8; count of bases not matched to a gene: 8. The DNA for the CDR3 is TGTGCCAGCACTCTGACAGGGCAACATTCACCCCTCCACTTT. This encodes CASTLTGQHSPLHF.

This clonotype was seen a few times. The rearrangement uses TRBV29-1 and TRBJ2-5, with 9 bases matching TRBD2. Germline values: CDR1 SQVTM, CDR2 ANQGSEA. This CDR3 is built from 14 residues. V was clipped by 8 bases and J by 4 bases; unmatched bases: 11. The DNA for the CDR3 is TGCAGCATAGGGAGGACTAGCGTTACAGAGACCCAGTACTTC. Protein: CSIGRTSVTETQYF.

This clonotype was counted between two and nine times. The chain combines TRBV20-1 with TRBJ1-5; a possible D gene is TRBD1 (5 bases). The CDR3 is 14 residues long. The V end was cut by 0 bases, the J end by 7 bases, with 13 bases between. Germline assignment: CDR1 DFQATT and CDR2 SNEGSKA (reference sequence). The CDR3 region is CSAREGTGPQPQHF. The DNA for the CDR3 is TGCAGTGCTAGAGAGGGAACAGGTCCCCAGCCCCAGCATTTT.

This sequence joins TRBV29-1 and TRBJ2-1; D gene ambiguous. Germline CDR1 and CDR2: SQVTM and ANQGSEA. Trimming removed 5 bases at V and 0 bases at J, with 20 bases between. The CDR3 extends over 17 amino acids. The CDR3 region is CSVSLFVGGSSYNEQFF. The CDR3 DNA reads TGCAGCGTTTCCCTCTTCGTCGGTGGAAGCTCCTACAATGAGCAGTTCTTC.

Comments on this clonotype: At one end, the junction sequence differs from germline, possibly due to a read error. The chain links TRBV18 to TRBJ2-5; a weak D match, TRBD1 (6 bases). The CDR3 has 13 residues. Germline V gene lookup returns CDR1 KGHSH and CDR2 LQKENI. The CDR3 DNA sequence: TGTGGCAGCTCACCTACAGGGACGGAGACCCAGTACTTC. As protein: CGSSPTGTETQYF.

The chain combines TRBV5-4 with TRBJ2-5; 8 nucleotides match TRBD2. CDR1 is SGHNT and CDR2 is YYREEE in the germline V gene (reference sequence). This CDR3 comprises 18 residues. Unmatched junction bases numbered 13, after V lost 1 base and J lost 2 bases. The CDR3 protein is CASSLRLTAGGIQETQYF. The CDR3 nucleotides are TGTGCCAGCAGCTTGCGCCTCACGGCGGGAGGAATTCAAGAGACCCAGTACTTC. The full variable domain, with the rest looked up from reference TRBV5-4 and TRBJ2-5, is ETGVTQSPTHLIKTRGQQVTLRCSSQSGHNTVSWYQQALGQGPQFIFQYYREEENGRGNFPPRFSGLQFPNYSSELNVNALELDDSALYLCASSLRLTAGGIQETQYFGPGTRLLVL.

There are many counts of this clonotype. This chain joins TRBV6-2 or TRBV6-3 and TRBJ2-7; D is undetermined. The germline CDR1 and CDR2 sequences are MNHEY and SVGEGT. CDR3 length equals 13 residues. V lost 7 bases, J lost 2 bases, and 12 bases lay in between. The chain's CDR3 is CASNLGGTYEQYF. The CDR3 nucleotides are TGTGCCAGCAACTTGGGCGGAACCTACGAGCAGTACTTC.

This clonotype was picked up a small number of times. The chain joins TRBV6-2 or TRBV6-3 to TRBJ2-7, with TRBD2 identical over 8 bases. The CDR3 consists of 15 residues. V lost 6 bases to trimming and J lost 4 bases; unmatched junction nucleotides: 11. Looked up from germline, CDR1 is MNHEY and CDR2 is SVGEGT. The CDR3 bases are TGTGCCAGCAGCCGCGCGAGCGGGAGAGGTTACGAGCAGTACTTC. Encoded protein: CASSRASGRGYEQYF.

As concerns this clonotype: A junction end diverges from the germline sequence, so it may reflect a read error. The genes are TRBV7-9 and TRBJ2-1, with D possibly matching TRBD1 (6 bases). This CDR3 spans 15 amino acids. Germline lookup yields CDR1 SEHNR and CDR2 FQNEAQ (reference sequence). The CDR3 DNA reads TGTGCCAGCAGCTTAAGAGCGGTGGGGGACAATGAGCTGTTCTTC. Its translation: CASSLRAVGDNELFF.